This entry lists 20 T cell receptor beta chains sequenced from one sample in a study of blood T cell repertoires in COVID-19. This table comes from immunoSEQ multiplex PCR, and its TCRdb copy is limited to in-frame clones, with some not included. The sample holds about 170,000 clones, roughly nine tenths seen once. The sample was peripheral blood. The receptors were sampled from an older woman with COVID-19, enrolled during active disease.

This clone was counted a single time. The V gene is TRBV10-3, the J gene TRBJ2-7, with TRBD1 identical over 11 bases. The CDR3 contains 15 residues. Germline CDR1 reads ENHRY; CDR2 reads SYGVKD. The V gene end was trimmed by 7 bases and the J gene end by 6 bases; junction bases not matched to a gene: 11. The CDR3 region is CAITNSGTGGSEQYF. In nucleotides, the CDR3 is TGTGCCATCACCAATAGCGGGACAGGGGGAAGCGAGCAGTACTTC.

The V gene is TRBV5-1, the J gene TRBJ1-2, with 12 bases aligning to TRBD1. V was clipped by 1 base and J by 8 bases; unmatched bases: 15. The CDR3 runs to 18 residues. Germline values: CDR1 SGHRS, CDR2 YFSETQ. The CDR3: CASSLRYRAGQGAWGYTF. DNA for the CDR3: TGCGCCAGCAGCTTGAGGTATCGGGCGGGACAGGGGGCTTGGGGCTACACCTTC. The whole variable domain, filled in from reference TRBV5-1 and TRBJ1-2, reads KAGVTQTPRYLIKTRGQQVTLSCSPISGHRSVSWYQQTPGQGLQFLFEYFSETQRNKGNFPGRFSGRQFSNSRSEMNVSTLELGDSALYLCASSLRYRAGQGAWGYTFGSGTRLTVV.

This sequence joins TRBV7-3 and TRBJ1-3; 9 bases fit TRBD1. J lost 4 bases, V lost 5 bases, and 6 bases had no gene match. This CDR3 is 15 amino acids long. The germline V gene has CDR1 SGHTA and CDR2 FQGTGA. In DNA form, the CDR3 reads TGTGCCAGCAGCCCGGGGACAGGGAAAGGAAACACCATATATTTT. This sequence encodes CASSPGTGKGNTIYF.

This clone has only a few counts. The genes are TRBV7-2 and TRBJ2-7; 11 bases are a match to TRBD2. From germline, CDR1 is SGHTA and CDR2 FQGNSA. Germline trimming cut 2 bases from V and 4 bases from J; bases unmatched to any gene: 7. The CDR3 is made up of 16 amino acids. CDR3 residues: CASSLTSGSYRYEQYF. The CDR3 DNA is TGTGCCAGCAGCTTAACTAGCGGGAGTTATCGGTACGAGCAGTACTTC.

This clone turned up a few times. The CDR3 DNA is TGTGCCAGCAGCTCGCAGGGGGCCTACGAGCAGTACTTC. Its protein is CASSSQGAYEQYF. The chain carries TRBV3-1 (or the pseudogene TRBV3-2) and TRBJ2-7; 7 nucleotides align to TRBD1. Germline assignment: CDR1 LGHDT and CDR2 YNNKEL (reference sequence). The junction had 3 bases not matched to a gene; V was cut back by 5 bases and J by 2 bases. The CDR3 runs 13 residues.

This clone has only a few counts. V gene TRBV3-1 (or the pseudogene TRBV3-2) combines with J gene TRBJ2-7; 7 bases line up with TRBD2. Germline loops: CDR1 LGHDT, CDR2 YNNKEL (reference sequence). The CDR3 length is 15 residues. Trimming took 3 bases from V and 3 from J; bases not matched to a gene: 8. The CDR3 coding sequence is TGTGCCAGCAGCCATTCGACTAGCCGGGTCTACGAGCAGTACTTC. Translation: CASSHSTSRVYEQYF.

The chain is built from TRBV5-1 and TRBJ1-1; D is perhaps TRBD1 (5 bases). The germline V gene has CDR1 SGHRS and CDR2 YFSETQ. CDR3 length equals 14 residues. With 2 bases removed from V and 1 base from J, the gap between germline ends came to 9 bases. DNA of the CDR3: TGCGCCAGCAGCTTAAGGGGCAGGAACACTGAAGCTTTCTTT. As protein: CASSLRGRNTEAFF.

The rearrangement uses TRBV10-3 and TRBJ2-1; perhaps TRBD2 as D (6 bases). The CDR3 is made up of 16 amino acids. Trimming cost V 3 bases and J 7 bases, with 19 bases left between them. The germline gives CDR1 ENHRY, CDR2 SYGVKD. The CDR3 is CAISDLGGMKGNEQFF. The CDR3 bases are TGTGCCATCAGTGACCTCGGGGGTATGAAAGGGAATGAGCAGTTCTTC.

The chain employs TRBV14 and TRBJ2-1; tentative D call: TRBD1 (6 bases). The germline V gene encodes CDR1 SGHDN and CDR2 FVKESK. V gave up 1 base and J gave up 1 base, with 8 bases separating them. The CDR3 has 15 residues. CDR3 sequence: CASSQVGGSYNEQFF. The DNA for the CDR3 is TGTGCCAGCAGCCAAGTAGGGGGTTCCTACAATGAGCAGTTCTTC.

This clone was found a few times. V usage is TRBV4-1 and J usage is TRBJ2-2, with D possibly TRBD1 on 5 matching bases. Germline V gene data show CDR1 as MGHRA and CDR2 as YSYEKL. This CDR3 contains 16 residues. Between the trimmed V and J ends, which lost 2 bases and 4 bases, there was a span of 14 bases. The CDR3 reads CASSQPGAGLTGELFF. As DNA, the CDR3 is TGCGCCAGCAGCCAACCCGGAGCAGGGCTCACCGGGGAGCTGTTTTTT.

V usage is TRBV7-2 and J usage is TRBJ1-1; D is possibly TRBD1 (6 bases). The CDR3 contains 14 residues. Trimming took 6 bases from V and 4 from J, leaving 15 bases between them. CDR1 SGHTA and CDR2 FQGNSA come from the germline V gene. The CDR3 nucleotides read TGTGCCAGCAGGACCCAAGGGGGGGTCACTGAAGCTTTCTTT. Protein sequence: CASRTQGGVTEAFF.

The chain joins TRBV3-1 (or the pseudogene TRBV3-2) to TRBJ1-5; D is ambiguous. CDR3 length equals 15 residues. CDR1 is LGHDT and CDR2 is YNNKEL in the germline V gene (reference sequence). V gave up 0 bases and J gave up 0 bases, with 6 bases separating them. This chain's CDR3 is CASSQDRDSNQPQHF. The CDR3 DNA is TGTGCCAGCAGCCAAGATCGGGATAGCAATCAGCCCCAGCATTTT.

The chain carries TRBV29-1 and TRBJ2-1; D is uncertain. V was shortened by 8 bases and J by 5 bases, with 16 bases between the two germline ends. The CDR3 is made up of 13 amino acids. Per the germline V gene, CDR1 is SQVTM and CDR2 is ANQGSEA. CDR3 sequence reads: CSSRLPNHNEQFF. DNA for the CDR3: TGCAGCTCCCGACTCCCCAATCACAATGAGCAGTTCTTC.

The V gene is TRBV7-9, the J gene TRBJ2-4; D call uncertain. Deletions cut 2 bases from V and 7 bases from J, with 9 bases between. The CDR3 has 13 amino acids. Germline assignment: CDR1 SEHNR and CDR2 FQNEAQ (reference sequence). DNA for the CDR3: TGTGCCAGCAGCTTAAGGTCAGGCAACATTCAGTACTTC. Translation: CASSLRSGNIQYF.

CDR3 loop: CASSLRVSGTFF. The DNA of the CDR3 is TGTGCCAGCAGTTTGAGGGTCAGTGGTACTTTCTTT. The rearrangement links TRBV28 to TRBJ1-1; the D is unclear. CDR3 length: 12 amino acids. Germline V gene data show CDR1 as MDHEN and CDR2 as SYDVKM. Between the trimmed V and J ends, which lost 3 bases and 12 bases, there was a span of 14 bases.

V and J are TRBV6-6 and TRBJ2-7, with D possibly TRBD1 on 5 matching bases. Per germline, CDR1 MNHNY and CDR2 SVGAGI (reference sequence). The ends were cut back, 4 bases at V and 3 bases at J, with 7 bases in the middle. This CDR3 has 12 residues. This CDR3 reads CASSSTGYEQYF. The CDR3 DNA reads TGTGCCAGCAGTTCCACAGGCTACGAGCAGTACTTC.

This clone was found once. V usage is TRBV5-6 and J usage is TRBJ1-3, with TRBD1 matching over 7 bases. Germline CDR1 and CDR2: SGHDT and YYEEEE. This CDR3 has 14 amino acids. V lost 5 bases and J lost 7; bases outside the gene matches: 9. The DNA for the CDR3 is TGTGCCAGCAGAGTCGCCGGGACAGACAACACCATATATTTT. It specifies CASRVAGTDNTIYF.

V and J are TRBV5-1 and TRBJ2-5; D is perhaps TRBD1 (6 bases). Trimming pared 4 bases from V and 3 bases from J, leaving 13 bases between. The germline gives CDR1 SGHRS, CDR2 YFSETQ. CDR3 size: 14 residues. The CDR3 here is CASSTTTGKETQYF. The DNA for the CDR3 is TGCGCCAGCAGCACCACCACAGGGAAAGAGACCCAGTACTTC.

This clone was counted only a few times. This chain connects TRBV15 to TRBJ1-2, with D tentatively TRBD1 (5 bases). V was trimmed by 3 bases and J by 7 bases, leaving 9 bases between them. Germline assignment: CDR1 LNHNV and CDR2 YYDKDF (reference sequence). CDR3 length: 12 residues. The CDR3 DNA is TGTGCCACCAGCAGTGGGAGGGGTGGCTACACCTTC. It yields the protein CATSSGRGGYTF.

The gene calls are TRBV9 and TRBJ1-4, with D unclear. The V gene's germline CDR1 is SGDLS and CDR2 YYNGEE. The germline V and J ends were trimmed by 4 bases and 0 bases, with 13 bases remaining between them. The CDR3 loop spans 16 amino acids. CDR3 sequence: CASSPRGIPTNEKLFF. DNA for the CDR3: TGTGCCAGCAGCCCGAGAGGGATCCCAACTAATGAAAAACTGTTTTTT.